This T cell receptor (beta chain) originates from a study of CD4 T cell repertoires in COVID-19. Profiled with immunoSEQ multiplex PCR; TCRdb holds only in-frame clones, not every one. The table has over 75,000 clones, roughly four fifths seen once. This clone appeared once. As yet, its antigen is unknown. Germline V CDR1 and CDR2: LGHDT, YNNKEL (reference sequence). The CDR3 is 17 amino acids. Trimming left V 3 bases short and J 3 bases short, with 18 bases between. Study findings and constraints: Sharing of several most expanded SARS-CoV-2-reactive clonotypes across memory subsets suggested intraclonal diversification.

Sequences were derived from CD4+ T cells from peripheral blood, sampled after recovery from COVID-19. This sequence originates from a human donor who had COVID-19. The chain recombines TRBV3-1 (or the pseudogene TRBV3-2) with TRBJ2-1; the D gene is possibly TRBD2 (6 bases). CDR3 bases: TGTGCCAGCAGCCACGACCGGTTTAGCGGAATCTACAATGAGCAGTTCTTC. Translated, it gives CASSHDRFSGIYNEQFF.